Listed below are T cell receptor beta chains from one sample, sequenced in a study of CD8 T cells in ankylosing spondylitis. TCRdb independently ran MiXCR on the 5' RACE reads; one entry per CDR3 protein. Of approximately 240,000 distinct CDR3 sequences in the sample, 10% were seen once. Sequencing was performed on blood, either unsorted or a sorted T cell fraction (not recorded which). Every receptor here comes from a male donor with ankylosing spondylitis or in good health (not recorded which). The CDR3 runs from the conserved cysteine through the conserved F or W. Each record gives: D gene, V gene, J gene, clone size, CDR3 protein, CDR3 DNA. A D gene is named only where the DNA matches it firmly. Expanded clones are given a class, and other clones once, few, many or no size at all.

.	TRBV4-2	TRBJ1-2	many	CASSQEGGGGYTF	TGTGCCAGCAGCCAAGAAGGAGGGGGTGGCTACACCTTC
TRBD2	TRBV30	TRBJ2-1	many	CAGTGTSGRNEQFF	TGTGCCGGAACCGGGACTAGCGGGAGGAATGAGCAGTTCTTC
.	TRBV20-1	TRBJ2-3	many	CSARGARSTDTQYF	TGCAGTGCTAGAGGGGCGAGATCCACAGATACGCAGTATTTT
.	TRBV15	TRBJ2-3	.	CATSRAGVGTDTQYF	TGTGCCACCAGCAGAGCGGGAGTCGGCACAGATACGCAGTATTTT
.	TRBV3-1	TRBJ1-6	many	CASSNPTGGSPLHF	TGTGCCAGCAGCAACCCGACAGGAGGCTCACCCCTCCACTTT
.	TRBV7-2	TRBJ1-1	.	CASSLAQTANTEAFF	TGTGCCAGCAGCTTAGCGCAAACAGCGAACACTGAAGCTTTCTTT
.	TRBV3-1	TRBJ2-1	many	CASSQSQKRGSYNEQFF	TGTGCCAGCAGCCAGTCCCAGAAAAGGGGTTCCTACAATGAGCAGTTCTTC
TRBD2	TRBV6-1	TRBJ2-1	many	CASRGTSGLNEQFF	TGTGCCAGCCGTGGGACTAGCGGGCTCAATGAGCAGTTCTTC
TRBD2	TRBV2	TRBJ2-1	many	CASSPKRDPNEQFF	TGTGCCAGCAGTCCTAAGCGGGATCCCAATGAGCAGTTCTTC
.	TRBV28	TRBJ2-5	many	CASSGQHLNF	TGTGCCAGCAGTGGACAACACCTCAATTTC
.	TRBV9	TRBJ2-3	many	CASSVARQGTSTDTQYF	TGTGCCAGCAGCGTAGCTCGGCAGGGAACTAGCACAGATACGCAGTATTTT
.	TRBV11-3	TRBJ1-1	few	CASSLDQGLRTEAFF	TGTGCCAGCAGCTTAGATCAGGGGTTGCGCACTGAAGCTTTCTTT
.	TRBV7-8	TRBJ2-7	.	CAISPGIARSSYEQYF	TGTGCCATCAGCCCTGGGATAGCTAGGAGCTCCTACGAGCAGTACTTC
.	TRBV30	TRBJ1-4	many	CAWSPLAKRLFF	TGTGCCTGGAGCCCCCTCGCAAAAAGGCTGTTTTTT
.	TRBV30	TRBJ1-4	many	CAWSVWTTEKLFF	TGTGCCTGGAGTGTATGGACGACCGAAAAACTGTTTTTT
.	TRBV20-1	TRBJ2-3	many	CSAASPRDSSPNTQYF	TGCAGTGCCGCTAGTCCCCGTGACTCTTCACCCAATACGCAGTATTTT
TRBD2	TRBV12-3/TRBV12-4	TRBJ2-7	few	CASSPTSGSPKQYF	TGTGCCAGCAGTCCGACTAGCGGGAGTCCCAAGCAGTACTTC
.	TRBV27	TRBJ2-7	many	CASSLSAGDFYEQYF	TGTGCCAGCAGTTTATCGGCCGGCGATTTCTACGAGCAGTACTTC
.	TRBV7-8	TRBJ1-2	many	CASSLGGREGGYTF	TGTGCCAGCAGCTTAGGCGGCAGGGAAGGAGGCTACACCTTC
.	TRBV12-3/TRBV12-4	TRBJ2-2	many	CASSLAGLAGELFF	TGTGCCAGCAGTTTAGCGGGATTGGCCGGGGAGCTGTTTTTT
.	TRBV6-5	TRBJ1-2	many	CASSYSRDTVNYGYTF	TGTGCCAGCAGTTACTCGAGGGACACCGTCAACTATGGCTACACCTTC
.	TRBV7-2	TRBJ2-7	.	CASSLDGRLSGEQYF	TGTGCCAGCAGCTTAGACGGTCGCCTCTCGGGGGAGCAGTACTTC
TRBD1	TRBV5-6	TRBJ2-2	many	CASRSGTGNTGELFF	TGTGCCAGCAGATCCGGGACAGGCAACACCGGGGAGCTGTTTTTT
.	TRBV12-3/TRBV12-4	TRBJ1-6	many	CASSSTGGSYNSPLHF	TGTGCCAGCAGTTCTACAGGCGGCTCCTATAATTCACCCCTCCACTTT
TRBD1	TRBV11-2	TRBJ1-2	many	CASSLASGGLNGYTF	TGTGCCAGCAGCTTAGCTTCAGGGGGCTTAAATGGCTACACCTTC
.	TRBV5-1	TRBJ2-7	few	CASQDTGDISSYEQYF	TGCGCCAGCCAGGATACAGGAGACATAAGCTCCTACGAGCAGTACTTC
TRBD2	TRBV2	TRBJ2-1	.	CASSGSGRAFYNEQFF	TGTGCCAGCAGTGGGAGCGGGAGGGCATTTTACAATGAGCAGTTCTTC
.	TRBV20-1	TRBJ2-7	many	CSGREDSYEQYF	TGCAGTGGCAGGGAGGACTCCTACGAGCAGTACTTC
TRBD1	TRBV6-2/TRBV6-3	TRBJ2-7	many	CASSYSTTDRGLYEQYF	TGTGCCAGCAGTTACTCAACGACGGACAGGGGGCTATACGAGCAGTACTTC
.	TRBV5-6	TRBJ2-4	many	CASSFYIGTSAKNIQYF	TGTGCCAGCAGTTTCTATATCGGGACTTCGGCCAAAAACATTCAGTACTTC
.	TRBV10-2	TRBJ2-7	.	CASQAGGSYEQYF	TGCGCCAGCCAGGCCGGGGGATCCTACGAGCAGTACTTC
.	TRBV12-3/TRBV12-4	TRBJ1-2	many	CASSFARYYGYTF	TGTGCCAGCAGTTTCGCCAGATACTATGGCTACACCTTC
TRBD1	TRBV4-2	TRBJ2-7	many	CASSQLTGGGEQYF	TGTGCCAGCAGCCAATTGACAGGGGGGGGCGAGCAGTACTTC
TRBD2	TRBV20-1	TRBJ2-7	many	CSASNPTIAGRYEQYF	TGCAGTGCTAGTAACCCTACTATAGCGGGTCGCTACGAGCAGTACTTC
TRBD1	TRBV2	TRBJ1-1	.	CASRPGQGAAEAFF	TGTGCCAGCAGGCCAGGACAGGGGGCGGCTGAAGCTTTCTTT
TRBD2	TRBV3-1	TRBJ2-3	.	CASSSRGAGADTQYF	TGTGCCAGCAGCTCGCGGGGGGCCGGGGCAGATACGCAGTATTTT
.	TRBV6-5	TRBJ2-6	many	CASSYQPGPVLTF	TGTGCCAGCAGTTATCAACCCGGTCCGGTTCTGACTTTC
.	TRBV20-1	TRBJ2-7	many	CSARDQPIRTALHSYEQYF	TGCAGTGCTAGAGATCAACCCATCCGGACAGCTCTTCACTCCTACGAGCAGTACTTC
.	TRBV3-1	TRBJ2-7	many	CASSLSPGEQYF	TGTGCCAGCAGCCTTTCCCCCGGGGAGCAGTACTTC
.	TRBV29-1	TRBJ2-1	few	CSHNAKEGLGRNEQFF	TGCAGCCACAACGCAAAGGAGGGGCTAGGCCGAAATGAGCAGTTCTTC
TRBD2	TRBV20-1	TRBJ2-1	.	CSARVAGGNNEQFF	TGCAGTGCTAGAGTCGCGGGAGGGAACAATGAGCAGTTCTTC